The present TCR beta chain was sequenced within a study of cytomegalovirus exposure and HLA in healthy donors. Regarding the study as a whole: Follow-up analysis found HLA locus-dependent TCR association rates, highest for DRB1 and lowest for HLA-C.

Turning to this clone: The antigen remains unidentified.

Amplification used 60 Vbeta primers and 13 Jbeta primers. Assay used: immunoSEQ multiplex PCR; TCRdb lists only in-frame clones, some missing. The sample has more than 110,000 clones; over 60% are singletons. The TCR comes from a male donor in good health and CMV-seropositive. Sample: PBMCs.

In DNA, the CDR3 is TGTGCCAGCAGCTTACAGGGAGGTTTCGGCACTGAAGCTTTCTTT. It translates to CASSLQGGFGTEAFF. V is TRBV7-9 and J is TRBJ1-1, with D possibly matching TRBD1 (5 bases). CDR1 and CDR2 from the germline V gene are SEHNR and FQNEAQ (reference sequence). The CDR3 has 15 amino acids. Trimming removed 2 bases from V and 4 bases from J, with 14 bases in between. Filled out from reference TRBV7-9 and TRBJ1-1, the complete variable domain reads DTGVSQNPRHKITKRGQNVTFRCDPISEHNRLYWYRQTLGQGPEFLTYFQNEAQLEKSRLLSDRFSAERPKGSFSTLEIQRTEQGDSAMYLCASSLQGGFGTEAFFGQGTRLTVV.